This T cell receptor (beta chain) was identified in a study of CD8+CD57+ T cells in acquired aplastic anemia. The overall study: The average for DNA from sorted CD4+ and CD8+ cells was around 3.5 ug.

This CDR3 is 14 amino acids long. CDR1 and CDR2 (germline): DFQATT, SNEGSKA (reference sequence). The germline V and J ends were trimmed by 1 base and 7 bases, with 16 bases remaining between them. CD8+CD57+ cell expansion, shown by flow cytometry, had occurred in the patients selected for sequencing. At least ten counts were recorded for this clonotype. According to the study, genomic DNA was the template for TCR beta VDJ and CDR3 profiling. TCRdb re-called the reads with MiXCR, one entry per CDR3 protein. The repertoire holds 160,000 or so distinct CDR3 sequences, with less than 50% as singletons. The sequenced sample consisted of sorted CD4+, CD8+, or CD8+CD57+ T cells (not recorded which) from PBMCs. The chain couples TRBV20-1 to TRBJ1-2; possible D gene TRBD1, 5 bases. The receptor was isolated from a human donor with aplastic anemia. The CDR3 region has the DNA TGCAGTGCTAGAGGGCAGGGCTTTTATGGTGGCTACACCTTC. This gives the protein CSARGQGFYGGYTF.